These 5 T cell receptor beta chains were all obtained from the same sample, sequenced in a study of T cell responses to AZD1222 COVID-19 vaccine. Clones were read by immunoSEQ multiplex PCR, and TCRdb kept only the in-frame ones, dropping some. The top ten hold about 5.4% of the sample, which has 120,000 or so clones, over 75% seen once. The starting material was peripheral blood, obtained on day 0 of AZD1222 vaccination. The receptors were gathered from an adult in good health.

A single count supports this clone. The rearrangement uses TRBV7-9 and TRBJ1-5; 8 bases match TRBD1. Losses at the gene ends were 1 base for V and 5 bases for J; bases not matched to a gene: 4. The CDR3 runs to 15 residues. The germline gives CDR1 SEHNR, CDR2 FQNEAQ (reference sequence). The CDR3 DNA reads TGTGCCAGCAGCTTAGGCTCAGGGGGCCATCAGCCCCAGCATTTT. Residues: CASSLGSGGHQPQHF.

The chain is built from TRBV10-3 and TRBJ1-2; 8 nucleotides align to TRBD1. The CDR3 has 14 residues. Germline loops: CDR1 ENHRY, CDR2 SYGVKD. The V and J ends lost 6 bases and 1 base, in that order; junction bases with no gene match: 4. The CDR3 DNA sequence: TGTGCCATCAGCTCAGGACAGGGTAACTATGGCTACACCTTC. It codes for CAISSGQGNYGYTF.

This chain uses TRBV19 with TRBJ2-7; D gene uncertain. Deletions cut 6 bases from V and 1 base from J, with 16 bases between. This CDR3 comprises 15 residues. The germline CDR1 and CDR2 sequences are LNHDA and SQIVND (reference sequence). The CDR3 spells CASSPGRSLSYEQYF. The CDR3 DNA reads as TGTGCCAGTAGCCCTGGACGTTCCCTTTCCTACGAGCAGTACTTC.

This chain connects TRBV18 to TRBJ1-3; 12 bases are a match to TRBD1. The V gene's germline CDR1 is KGHSH and CDR2 LQKENI. V shed 3 bases and J 2 bases; nucleotides not matched to a gene: 5. The CDR3 consists of 17 residues. The CDR3 DNA follows: TGTGCCAGCTCACCGGCCGGGACAGGGGGCGCTGGAAACACCATATATTTT. Amino acid sequence: CASSPAGTGGAGNTIYF.

This chain connects TRBV18 to TRBJ2-1; possible D gene TRBD1, 6 bases. From germline, CDR1 is KGHSH and CDR2 LQKENI. CDR3 length equals 16 residues. The V and J ends lost 7 bases and 4 bases respectively, with 20 bases between them. The CDR3 protein is CASLPPEGVRYNEQFF. CDR3 DNA: TGTGCCAGCTTGCCACCCGAGGGGGTGAGGTACAATGAGCAGTTCTTC.